Listed here are 32 T cell receptor beta chains from one sample, sequenced in a study of OX40 agonist ivuxolimab in advanced cancers. Clones were read by immunoSEQ multiplex PCR, and TCRdb kept only the in-frame ones, dropping some. Of roughly 80,000 clones in the sample, over 90% are singletons; the top ten hold around 0.75%. Sequencing used CD4+ or CD8+ T cells sorted from blood, obtained in a trial of the OX40 agonist ivuxolimab. These receptors came from an adult with an advanced solid tumor such as melanoma, head and neck, liver or kidney cancer.

The chain uses TRBV4-2 and TRBJ2-3; 10 bases match TRBD2. With V trimmed by 0 bases and J by 6 bases, 12 bases remained unmatched. This CDR3 has 18 amino acids. The V gene's germline CDR1 is LGHNA and CDR2 YNFKEQ. The chain's CDR3 is CASSQEPPGAGGWDTQYF. The CDR3 coding sequence is TGTGCCAGCAGCCAAGAGCCTCCGGGAGCGGGAGGGTGGGATACGCAGTATTTT.

The chain recombines TRBV6-1 with TRBJ2-3, with 11 bases lining up with TRBD1. Germline values: CDR1 MNHNS, CDR2 SASEGT. J gave up 5 bases and V 5 bases, and 6 bases lay outside the gene matches. This CDR3 has 15 residues. The CDR3 DNA is TGTGCCAGCAGTCCGCGGACAGGGGGCCGAGATACGCAGTATTTT. It encodes CASSPRTGGRDTQYF.

This clone was recorded a few times. V is TRBV2 and J is TRBJ1-5; 7 nucleotides line up with TRBD1. Germline V CDR1 and CDR2: SNHLY, FYNNEI. This CDR3 spans 15 amino acids. V lost 7 bases and J lost 4; bases outside the gene matches: 10. The CDR3 DNA is TGTGCCAGCAACCCCCGACAGGGAGGGAATCAGCCCCAGCATTTT. It is translated as CASNPRQGGNQPQHF.

The rearrangement uses TRBV28 and TRBJ1-2; TRBD1 might be the D (6 bases). V lost 8 bases and J 2 bases, leaving 12 bases between the germline ends. The CDR3 has 13 amino acids. Germline assignment: CDR1 MDHEN and CDR2 SYDVKM. DNA of the CDR3: TGTGCCAGCGGGTGGACAGAGAACTATGGCTACACCTTC. This sequence encodes CASGWTENYGYTF.

V gene TRBV7-5 combines with J gene TRBJ1-2; no DNA check was done on the table's D call, TRBD1. TRBV7-5 is shown as a pseudogene. This CDR3 spans 16 amino acids. The CDR3 DNA follows: TGTGCCAGAAGCCCAGGCTACAGGGGGATTTACTATGGCTACACCTTC. Translating gives CARSPGYRGIYYGYTF.

The CDR3 DNA reads TGTGCCAGCAGCTTAACGGGGAGAGGGAGCGGGGGCACAGATACGCAGTATTTT. It translates to CASSLTGRGSGGTDTQYF. The rearrangement joins TRBV7-3 to TRBJ2-3, with 7 bases identical to TRBD2. V was pared by 0 bases and J by 1 base, with 10 bases of the junction left unmatched. Germline CDR1 SGHTA, CDR2 FQGTGA. CDR3 length: 18 amino acids.

For the CDR3, the DNA is TGTGCCAGCAGCGGCGAAGGGACGGAGTACCAAGAGACCCAGTACTTC. Residues: CASSGEGTEYQETQYF. The chain is built from TRBV9 and TRBJ2-5; D could derive from TRBD1 or TRBD2 (5 bases each). V was cut by 3 bases and J by 0 bases, with 15 bases left in between. The CDR3 extends over 16 amino acids. Germline V gives CDR1 SGDLS, CDR2 YYNGEE.

This chain connects TRBV4-2 to TRBJ2-7; 11 nucleotides align to TRBD2. The V gene's germline CDR1 is LGHNA and CDR2 YNFKEQ. This CDR3 has 15 residues. The junction had 9 bases not matched to a gene; V was cut back by 4 bases and J by 7 bases. The CDR3: CASSPDLTSGKEQYF. In DNA form, the CDR3 reads TGTGCCAGCAGCCCCGATTTGACTAGCGGGAAAGAGCAGTACTTC.

Written as DNA, the CDR3 is TGTGCCAGCAGTTTTTGGGCAGAATATAACTATGGCTACACCTTC. Its protein product is CASSFWAEYNYGYTF. The chain uses TRBV28 and TRBJ1-2; D is uncertain. Trimming cost V 3 bases and J 1 base, with 12 bases left between them. The CDR3 runs 15 residues. The germline gives CDR1 MDHEN, CDR2 SYDVKM.

The chain combines TRBV2 with TRBJ1-5, with 7 bases fitting TRBD1. V trimming: 5 bases; J trimming: 0 bases; junction bases outside the gene matches: 4. This CDR3 is built from 15 residues. Germline lookup yields CDR1 SNHLY and CDR2 FYNNEI. The CDR3 DNA reads as TGTGCCAGCAGTCTGGGACAGCTTAGCAATCAGCCCCAGCATTTT. Amino acids: CASSLGQLSNQPQHF.

The chain carries TRBV7-2 and TRBJ2-3; 9 bases match TRBD2. The CDR3 spans 15 residues. Germline V lookup: CDR1 SGHTA, CDR2 FQGNSA. With V trimmed by 3 bases and J by 4 bases, 5 bases remained unmatched. Here the CDR3 DNA reads TGTGCCAGCAGCTTCACCCTAGCGGGGTCAGATACGCAGTATTTT. The encoded protein is CASSFTLAGSDTQYF.

V and J are TRBV28 and TRBJ1-4, with a possible D match to TRBD1 (5 bases). This CDR3 region has 16 residues. The germline CDR1 and CDR2 sequences are MDHEN and SYDVKM. Between the trimmed V and J ends, which lost 5 bases and 4 bases, there was a span of 17 bases. CDR3 loop: CASSQIRPGYNEKLFF. CDR3 bases: TGTGCCAGCAGTCAGATTAGGCCAGGGTATAATGAAAAACTGTTTTTT.

The chain employs TRBV11-3 and TRBJ1-4; a weak D match, TRBD1 (6 bases). This CDR3 is 18 amino acids long. Trimming stripped 4 bases from V and 7 bases from J, with 25 bases between. Germline lookup yields CDR1 SGHNT and CDR2 YENEEA. This chain's CDR3 is CASSSGQVANGVAEKLFF. CDR3 DNA sequence: TGTGCCAGCAGCTCGGGACAAGTCGCAAACGGTGTGGCTGAAAAACTGTTTTTT.

This clone was seen just once. The genes are TRBV6-6 and TRBJ1-2; TRBD1 might be the D (5 bases). V was pared by 7 bases and J by 5 bases, with 11 bases between. Germline V CDR1 and CDR2: MNHNY, SVGAGI (reference sequence). The CDR3 covers 12 residues. The CDR3 spells CASNPGRYGYTF. Here the CDR3 DNA reads TGTGCCAGCAATCCAGGGAGGTATGGCTACACCTTC.

This clone was recorded only once. V and J are TRBV19 and TRBJ2-7; 8 bases map to TRBD2. The length of the CDR3 is 14 residues. V gave up 1 base and J gave up 6 bases; unmatched junction bases: 5. The germline V gene has CDR1 LNHDA and CDR2 SQIVND (reference sequence). This CDR3 is CASSIAGGPFEQYF. The CDR3, as DNA: TGTGCCAGTAGTATAGCGGGAGGGCCGTTCGAGCAGTACTTC.

This clone has only one observation. This CDR3 reads CASSTRNTIYF. In DNA, the CDR3 is TGTGCCAGCAGCACGCGAAACACCATATATTTT. The V gene is TRBV28, the J gene TRBJ1-3; no clear D. Germline assignment: CDR1 MDHEN and CDR2 SYDVKM. Trimming shortened V by 6 bases and J by 5 bases, and 5 bases separated the two germline ends. This CDR3 comprises 11 residues.

This chain connects TRBV20-1 to TRBJ2-5, with D perhaps matching TRBD2 (5 bases). The germline V and J ends were trimmed by 5 bases and 5 bases, with 9 bases remaining between them. CDR3 length equals 11 residues. The germline V gene encodes CDR1 DFQATT and CDR2 SNEGSKA (reference sequence). CDR3 bases: TGCAGTGCTTCGGGGTGGGAGACCCAGTACTTC. This sequence encodes CSASGWETQYF.

As DNA, the CDR3 is TGCAGCGTGTATAATAGCGGTAGCGGCACAGATACGCAGTATTTT. This codes for CSVYNSGSGTDTQYF. This chain joins TRBV29-1 and TRBJ2-3; tentatively, D is TRBD2 (6 bases). The CDR3 covers 15 residues. Between the trimmed V and J ends, which lost 6 bases and 1 base, there was a span of 17 bases. In germline, CDR1 is SQVTM, CDR2 ANQGSEA.

The chain employs TRBV28 and TRBJ2-5; TRBD1 might be the D (5 bases). Trimming removed 1 base from V and 5 bases from J, with 8 bases in between. In germline, CDR1 is MDHEN, CDR2 SYDVKM. CDR3 length equals 13 residues. The DNA of the CDR3 is TGTGCCAGCAGTTTATCAGGGAAGGAGACCCAGTACTTC. Translation: CASSLSGKETQYF.

The CDR3 sequence is CASSRILQGEAFF. DNA for the CDR3: TGTGCCAGCAGCCGAATTTTACAGGGGGAAGCTTTCTTT. This chain uses TRBV14 with TRBJ1-1; 7 nucleotides agree with TRBD1. V was pared by 4 bases and J by 8 bases, with 7 bases of the junction left unmatched. Germline lookup yields CDR1 SGHDN and CDR2 FVKESK. The CDR3 contains 13 residues.

The chain links TRBV13 to TRBJ2-6; D perhaps matches TRBD2 (6 bases). Per the germline V gene, CDR1 is PRHDT and CDR2 is FYEKMQ (reference sequence). This CDR3 contains 16 residues. V was clipped by 2 bases and J by 4 bases, with 12 bases between them. CDR3 in amino acids: CASSLLGGGGANVLTF. The CDR3 DNA reads as TGTGCCAGCAGCTTATTAGGCGGAGGGGGGGCCAACGTCCTGACTTTC. The whole variable domain, remainder taken from reference TRBV13 and TRBJ2-6, is AAGVIQSPRHLIKEKRETATLKCYPIPRHDTVYWYQQGPGQDPQFLISFYEKMQSDKGSIPDRFSAQQFSDYHSELNMSSLELGDSALYFCASSLLGGGGANVLTFGAGSRLTVL.

The CDR3 sequence: CAWSVVDRLMNTEAFF. CDR3 coding DNA: TGTGCCTGGAGTGTAGTTGACAGATTAATGAACACTGAAGCTTTCTTT. The J gene is TRBJ1-1, the V gene TRBV30, with TRBD1 as a possible D gene (5 bases). The CDR3 consists of 16 residues. Between the trimmed V and J ends, which lost 0 bases and 0 bases, there was a span of 14 bases. Germline V CDR1 and CDR2: GTSNPN, SVGIG (reference sequence). The variable domain in full, with the rest retrieved from reference TRBV30 and TRBJ1-1, is SQTIHQWPATLVQPVGSPLSLECTVEGTSNPNLYWYRQAAGRGLQLLFYSVGIGQISSEVPQNLSASRPQDRQFILSSKKLLLSDSGFYLCAWSVVDRLMNTEAFFGQGTRLTVV.

This clone came up a few times. The rearrangement uses TRBV6-5 and TRBJ2-7, with a weak D call TRBD2 (7 bases). CDR3 length: 13 residues. Germline V gene sequence: CDR1 MNHEY, CDR2 SVGAGI. V lost 11 bases and J lost 8, with 22 bases in between. The CDR3 spells CAVGREVGAKQYF. The CDR3 region has the DNA TGTGCCGTCGGTCGGGAGGTGGGGGCGAAGCAGTACTTC.

The chain uses TRBV6-5 and TRBJ2-1; 14 nucleotides match TRBD2. The germline gives CDR1 MNHEY, CDR2 SVGAGI. Germline trimming cut 4 bases from V and 7 bases from J; bases unmatched to any gene: 3. This CDR3 comprises 15 residues. The DNA for the CDR3 is TGTGCCAGCAGTTCCCGACTAGCGGGAGGGAATGAGCAGTTCTTC. Encoded protein: CASSSRLAGGNEQFF.

The count of this clone is one. The V and J genes are TRBV28 and TRBJ2-2; no clear D. Trimming cost V 3 bases and J 1 base, with 3 bases left between them. This CDR3 has 13 amino acids. Germline V gene sequence: CDR1 MDHEN, CDR2 SYDVKM. This CDR3 reads CASSFVNTGELFF. The CDR3 DNA follows: TGTGCCAGCAGTTTCGTGAACACCGGGGAGCTGTTTTTT. Combining the CDR3 with reference TRBV28 and TRBJ2-2 gives the whole variable domain DVKVTQSSRYLVKRTGEKVFLECVQDMDHENMFWYRQDPGLGLRLIYFSYDVKMKEKGDIPEGYSVSREKKERFSLILESASTNQTSMYLCASSFVNTGELFFGEGSRLTVL.

This chain links TRBV6-1 with TRBJ2-2; TRBD1 might be the D (6 bases). This CDR3 is 14 amino acids long. V lost 0 bases, J lost 9 bases, and 11 bases lay in between. Per the germline V gene, CDR1 is MNHNS and CDR2 is SASEGT. CDR3 bases: TGTGCCAGCAGTGAAGCGGCAGGGGATCGGGAGCTGTTTTTT. Its translation is CASSEAAGDRELFF.

V is TRBV15 and J is TRBJ2-5; tentatively, D is TRBD1 (6 bases). The CDR3 is made up of 14 amino acids. Germline lookup yields CDR1 LNHNV and CDR2 YYDKDF (reference sequence). V gave up 0 bases and J gave up 5 bases, with 10 bases separating them. CDR3 loop: CATSRDRGWETQYF. In DNA, the CDR3 is TGTGCCACCAGCAGAGACAGGGGCTGGGAGACCCAGTACTTC.

CDR3 loop: CASRLNRTSGTYNEQFF. In nucleotides, the CDR3 is TGTGCCAGCAGGCTCAATCGGACTAGCGGTACCTACAATGAGCAGTTCTTC. V gene TRBV7-2 combines with J gene TRBJ2-1; 10 bases are a match to TRBD2. V lost 6 bases and J lost 2; bases outside the gene matches: 10. CDR3 length: 17 amino acids. CDR1 SGHTA and CDR2 FQGNSA come from the germline V gene.

The V and J genes are TRBV5-8 and TRBJ2-3, with 8 bases lining up with TRBD2. V lost 4 bases, J lost 0 bases, and 4 bases stayed unmatched. The CDR3 sequence is 15 residues long. Germline CDR1 reads SGHTS; CDR2 reads YDEGEE. CDR3 residues: CASSPGLVSTDTQYF. The CDR3 DNA sequence: TGTGCCAGCAGCCCGGGACTAGTGAGCACAGATACGCAGTATTTT.

In regard to this clone: An end of the junction does not agree with germline; a read error may underlie this. The V gene is TRBV7-7, the J gene TRBJ2-1, with 10 bases that match TRBD2. This CDR3 has 15 amino acids. Looked up from germline, CDR1 is SSHAT and CDR2 is FNYEAQ (reference sequence). The CDR3 sequence is CASSLGLAGDNEQFF. The CDR3, as DNA: TGTGCTAGCAGCTTAGGTCTAGCGGGAGACAATGAGCAGTTCTTC.

This clone has only one observation. J is TRBJ2-3 and V is TRBV7-2; 11 positions agree with TRBD2. The CDR3 length is 19 residues. Unmatched junction bases numbered 18, after V lost 6 bases and J lost 4 bases. From germline, CDR1 is SGHTA and CDR2 FQGNSA. The CDR3 spells CASSRRRIAGGPFADTQYF. For the CDR3, the DNA is TGTGCCAGCAGTCGAAGACGGATAGCGGGAGGGCCGTTTGCAGATACGCAGTATTTT.

The V call is TRBV7-2, the J call TRBJ2-1; possible D gene TRBD2, 5 bases. CDR1 SGHTA and CDR2 FQGNSA come from the germline V gene. V was cut by 1 base and J by 6 bases, with 10 bases left in between. This CDR3 is built from 14 residues. The CDR3 DNA follows: TGTGCCAGCAGCTTAGGGAGGTCCAGCAATGAGCAGTTCTTC. Translation gives CASSLGRSSNEQFF.